The rows below give T cell receptor beta chains drawn from one sample of a study of blood T cell repertoires in COVID-19. Method: immunoSEQ multiplex PCR; TCRdb's copy keeps in-frame clones and lacks some. The repertoire consists of under 150,000 clones, with 85% to 90% occurring once and the leading ten covering more than 3.5%. Sequenced sample: peripheral blood. These receptors were obtained from a woman in her 40s with acute or convalescent COVID-19. Both conserved end residues are part of each CDR3. The order of the fields is clone size, D gene, CDR3 length, J gene, V gene, CDR3 DNA, CDR3 protein. A D gene is named only where the DNA matches it firmly. Size is omitted from some rows. Given values are once, few, many or a class for expanded clones.

clone size: NA; D gene: NA; CDR3 length: 14; J gene: TRBJ1-4; V gene: TRBV6-1; CDR3 DNA: TGTGCCAGCAGTGAGCGAGCCCGCTGGGAGAAACTGTTTTTT; CDR3 protein: CASSERARWEKLFF
clone size: NA; D gene: TRBD2; CDR3 length: 14; J gene: TRBJ2-3; V gene: TRBV11-3; CDR3 DNA: TGTGCCAGCAGCTTATCTAGCGGGAGTGATACGCAGTATTTT; CDR3 protein: CASSLSSGSDTQYF
clone size: NA; D gene: TRBD1; CDR3 length: 13; J gene: TRBJ2-7; V gene: TRBV5-4; CDR3 DNA: TGTGCCAGCAGCGGGACAGGGGGCGCCGAGCAGTACTTC; CDR3 protein: CASSGTGGAEQYF
clone size: NA; D gene: TRBD1; CDR3 length: 14; J gene: TRBJ1-2; V gene: TRBV28; CDR3 DNA: TGTGCCAGCAGTCTGACAGGGGTTCACTATGGCTACACCTTC; CDR3 protein: CASSLTGVHYGYTF
clone size: NA; D gene: TRBD2; CDR3 length: 16; J gene: TRBJ2-3; V gene: TRBV5-4; CDR3 DNA: TGTGCCAGCAGCGCAGGACTAGCGGGATTCACAGATACGCAGTATTTT; CDR3 protein: CASSAGLAGFTDTQYF
clone size: NA; D gene: TRBD1; CDR3 length: 18; J gene: TRBJ1-4; V gene: TRBV5-4; CDR3 DNA: TGTGCCAGCAGCTCACACCGGGACAGGGGCGTTACTAATGAAAAACTGTTTTTT; CDR3 protein: CASSSHRDRGVTNEKLFF
clone size: once; D gene: TRBD1; CDR3 length: 13; J gene: TRBJ2-1; V gene: TRBV7-8; CDR3 DNA: TGTGCCAGCAGTTACGGACAGGTCAATGAGCAGTTCTTC; CDR3 protein: CASSYGQVNEQFF
clone size: NA; D gene: TRBD1; CDR3 length: 14; J gene: TRBJ1-2; V gene: TRBV10-2; CDR3 DNA: TGCGCCAGCAGCGCCGGGACAGGGGGGTATGGCTACACCTTC; CDR3 protein: CASSAGTGGYGYTF
clone size: NA; D gene: NA; CDR3 length: 14; J gene: TRBJ2-7; V gene: TRBV5-5; CDR3 DNA: TGTGCCAGCAGCTTCAGGGACAATAACTACGAGCAGTACTTC; CDR3 protein: CASSFRDNNYEQYF
clone size: NA; D gene: NA; CDR3 length: 17; J gene: TRBJ1-1; V gene: TRBV28; CDR3 DNA: TGTGCCAGCAGTTCTCTCGGGGTGCGGGGGGTGAACACTGAAGCTTTCTTT; CDR3 protein: CASSSLGVRGVNTEAFF
clone size: NA; D gene: NA; CDR3 length: 15; J gene: TRBJ1-2; V gene: TRBV6-2/TRBV6-3; CDR3 DNA: TGTGCCAGCAGACCTGTCGCCCGAGCTAACTATGGCTACACCTTC; CDR3 protein: CASRPVARANYGYTF
clone size: NA; D gene: TRBD2; CDR3 length: 17; J gene: TRBJ2-1; V gene: TRBV19; CDR3 DNA: TGTGCCAGTAGTCCCCCGGGACTAGCGGGAGGGATAGGTGAGCAGTTCTTC; CDR3 protein: CASSPPGLAGGIGEQFF
clone size: NA; D gene: TRBD1; CDR3 length: 15; J gene: TRBJ1-5; V gene: TRBV7-6; CDR3 DNA: TGTGCCAGCAGCTTGGGCAGGGGGCGCAATCAGCCCCAGCATTTT; CDR3 protein: CASSLGRGRNQPQHF
clone size: NA; D gene: NA; CDR3 length: 11; J gene: TRBJ2-2; V gene: TRBV30; CDR3 DNA: TGTGCCTGGACCGGGGCCGGGGAGCTGTTTTTT; CDR3 protein: CAWTGAGELFF
clone size: NA; D gene: TRBD1; CDR3 length: 15; J gene: TRBJ1-1; V gene: TRBV4-1; CDR3 DNA: TGCGCCAGCAGCCAAGGGGAACAGGGGGACACTGAAGCTTTCTTT; CDR3 protein: CASSQGEQGDTEAFF
clone size: NA; D gene: TRBD1; CDR3 length: 17; J gene: TRBJ1-2; V gene: TRBV4-3; CDR3 DNA: TGCGCCAGCAGCCAAGGGTCCCCCGCGACAGGGTGGAATGGCTACACCTTC; CDR3 protein: CASSQGSPATGWNGYTF
clone size: NA; D gene: TRBD1; CDR3 length: 18; J gene: TRBJ2-2; V gene: TRBV7-8; CDR3 DNA: TGTGCCAGCAGCCTGACCCCCGGGACAGGGGGTTACACCGGGGAGCTGTTTTTT; CDR3 protein: CASSLTPGTGGYTGELFF
clone size: NA; D gene: NA; CDR3 length: 11; J gene: TRBJ2-3; V gene: TRBV19; CDR3 DNA: TGTGCCAGCATCAGCACAGATACGCAGTATTTT; CDR3 protein: CASISTDTQYF
clone size: NA; D gene: NA; CDR3 length: 12; J gene: TRBJ1-1; V gene: TRBV7-6; CDR3 DNA: TGTGCCAGCAGCTTTTTAGACACTGAAGCTTTCTTT; CDR3 protein: CASSFLDTEAFF
clone size: NA; D gene: TRBD1; CDR3 length: 15; J gene: TRBJ2-3; V gene: TRBV19; CDR3 DNA: TGTGCCAGTAGTCCGGGACAGGGGGCCGGCCTAGGGCAGTATTTT; CDR3 protein: CASSPGQGAGLGQYF